This T cell receptor (beta chain) was found in a study of blood T cell repertoires in COVID-19. Across the study: Sites across the United States, Italy and Spain contributed samples from acute and convalescent COVID-19. T cells, B-cell-depleted T cells, or PBMCs supplied cDNA or gDNA.

This CDR3 has 15 amino acids. The germline V gene has CDR1 LNHDA and CDR2 SQIVND (reference sequence). The V end lost 4 bases, the J end lost 5 bases, and 12 bases lay between the germline ends. Authors' processing steps: Estimation of nucleated cell counts relied on the amplification of reference gene primers. This table comes from immunoSEQ multiplex PCR, and its TCRdb copy is limited to in-frame clones, with some not included. V and J calls and clone size are those listed in that table; D and trimming were worked out from the DNA. The top ten hold 10% to 12% of the sample, which has 25,000 to 30,000 clones, 85% to 90% seen once.

The sequenced sample was peripheral blood. The clonotype originates from a man between 65 and 85 years old with acute or convalescent COVID-19. This chain joins TRBV19 and TRBJ1-6, with D tentatively TRBD1 (5 bases). Here the CDR3 reads CASSTSGSNNSPLHF. The DNA of the CDR3 is TGTGCCAGTAGTACCTCAGGGTCCAATAATTCACCCCTCCACTTT.